A selection of T cell receptor beta chains follows, all from one sample in a study of T cell responses to AZD1222 COVID-19 vaccine. Sequencing was performed with immunoSEQ multiplex PCR; in TCRdb, only in-frame clones are kept and a portion is missing. The table includes about 150,000 clones, 85% detected once. Specimen: peripheral blood, collected 28 days after the second dose of the MenACWY control vaccine. Every receptor here comes from an adult who received the MenACWY meningococcal vaccine as a control. CDR3s include the opening cysteine and the closing phenylalanine or tryptophan. The D gene is left open where the match is weak. A row's size may be missing; if present it is once, few, many or a size class.

j_call	cdr3_length	d_call	clone_size	v_call	cdr3_nt	cdr3_aa
TRBJ1-2	15	TRBD1	.	TRBV7-2	TGTGCCAGCAGCTTAGTCGGGCAGGGGACAGGTGGCTACACCTTC	CASSLVGQGTGGYTF
TRBJ1-1	12	.	.	TRBV18	TGTGCCAGCTCACTCCAGGGTGCTGAAGCTTTCTTT	CASSLQGAEAFF
TRBJ1-2	13	TRBD1	few	TRBV2	TGTGCCAGCAGATTTGACAGGGCTAATGGCTACACCTTC	CASRFDRANGYTF
TRBJ1-3	11	.	.	TRBV1	TGCACCATCACTGTTGGAAACACCATATATTTT	CTITVGNTIYF
TRBJ1-1	13	.	.	TRBV2	TGTGCCAGCAGTGATGAGGCGAACACTGAAGCTTTCTTT	CASSDEANTEAFF
TRBJ2-5	12	.	.	TRBV27	TGTGCCAGCGGGATTGAGGGTGGGGCCCAGTACTTC	CASGIEGGAQYF
TRBJ1-1	14	.	.	TRBV5-6	TGTGCCAGCAGCTTGTATTCGACCGGCTCTGAAGCTTTCTTT	CASSLYSTGSEAFF
TRBJ1-2	14	.	few	TRBV5-1	TGCGCCAGCAGCTTGGTGGGGGGCGTCGATGGCTACACCTTC	CASSLVGGVDGYTF
TRBJ1-6	15	TRBD1	once	TRBV9	TGTGCCAGCAGCGCTAAACAGGGGTCAAATTCACCCCTCCACTTT	CASSAKQGSNSPLHF
TRBJ2-1	12	TRBD2	.	TRBV12-3/TRBV12-4	TGTGCCACGGGACTAGCGTTAATAGAGCAGTTCTTC	CATGLALIEQFF
TRBJ2-5	10	.	.	TRBV20-1	TGCAGTGCTAGGGCAGAGACCCAGTACTTC	CSARAETQYF
TRBJ2-6	13	.	.	TRBV12-3/TRBV12-4	TGTGCCAGCAGGTTCGATAGCGGCGACGTCCTGACTTTC	CASRFDSGDVLTF
TRBJ1-3	17	.	.	TRBV13	TGTGCCAGCAGCCTCGAGGGGGGGCCTGACTCTGGAAACACCATATATTTT	CASSLEGGPDSGNTIYF
TRBJ1-2	15	.	.	TRBV24-1	TGTGCCACCAGTGCCAGTGTCCCCGGGGACTATGGCTACACCTTC	CATSASVPGDYGYTF
TRBJ1-2	15	.	few	TRBV7-2	TGTGCCAGCAGCTTAGACCCAGAGCCGAACTATGGCTACACCTTC	CASSLDPEPNYGYTF
TRBJ2-1	15	.	.	TRBV10-3	TGTGCCATCAGTGGGGGCGAGAGCTCCTACAATGAGCAGTTCTTC	CAISGGESSYNEQFF
TRBJ1-2	17	TRBD1	.	TRBV5-1	TGCGCCAGCAGCTTGGCCGGGATCGGGACAGGGGGAGGTGGCTACACCTTC	CASSLAGIGTGGGGYTF
TRBJ2-5	15	TRBD1	once	TRBV27	TGTGCCAGCAGTTTAGCAGGGGACAGGGGAGTGACCCAGTACTTC	CASSLAGDRGVTQYF
TRBJ2-6	10	.	.	TRBV30	TGTGCCTGGAGTTCTTGGGTCCTGACTTTC	CAWSSWVLTF
TRBJ1-4	16	TRBD1	medium-sized	TRBV18	TGTGCCAGCTCACCAGTCGCAGGGGGCGTGAATGAAAAACTGTTTTTT	CASSPVAGGVNEKLFF
TRBJ2-7	16	TRBD2	.	TRBV11-1	TGTGCCAGCAGCTCCTATCAGCGGGAAATCTCCTACGAGCAGTACTTC	CASSSYQREISYEQYF
TRBJ1-5	15	.	.	TRBV27	TGTGCCAGCAGTTTATCATGGGAGGGCCCGGCGCCCCAGCATTTT	CASSLSWEGPAPQHF
TRBJ1-2	14	TRBD1	.	TRBV6-1	TGTGCCAGCAGTGAAGGACAGGGTAACTATGGCTACACCTTC	CASSEGQGNYGYTF
TRBJ1-4	12	.	.	TRBV11-1	TGTGCCAGCAGCCGCCATGGGGAGATACAGGTTTTT	CASSRHGEIQVF
TRBJ1-4	15	TRBD1	.	TRBV30	TGTGCCTGGAGTGTACAGGGGGGGAGGTATGAAAAACTGTTTTTT	CAWSVQGGRYEKLFF
TRBJ2-3	16	.	once	TRBV2	TGTGCCAGCAGTCAAGTGGTCGGACTAACTCGGGATACGCAGTATTTT	CASSQVVGLTRDTQYF
TRBJ1-5	15	.	few	TRBV28	TGTGCCAGCAGCCAATTCGAGGCGTCTAATCAGCCCCAGCATTTT	CASSQFEASNQPQHF
TRBJ2-2	11	.	.	TRBV12-5	TGTGCCACACAGGGAAGCGGGGAGCTGTTTTTT	CATQGSGELFF
TRBJ2-2	14	.	.	TRBV3-1/TRBV3-2	TGTGCCAGCAGCCAACACGGGTTAGCCGGGGAGCTGTTTTTT	CASSQHGLAGELFF
TRBJ1-2	15	TRBD1	once	TRBV7-9	TGTGCCAGCAGCTTAGCGTCCCCAGGGGGCGGAGGCTACACCTTC	CASSLASPGGGGYTF
TRBJ1-2	15	TRBD1	.	TRBV27	TGTGCCAGCAGTTCGGGACAGGGGCCTAACTATGGCTACACCTTC	CASSSGQGPNYGYTF
TRBJ1-1	16	TRBD1	.	TRBV20-1	TGCAGTGCTAGTCCGCCCTCCGGGACAGGGGGGACTGAAGCTTTCTTT	CSASPPSGTGGTEAFF
TRBJ2-7	15	TRBD1	.	TRBV4-2	TGTGCCAGCAGCCAAGATGGACAGGGAACCTACGAGCAGTACTTC	CASSQDGQGTYEQYF
TRBJ1-5	14	.	.	TRBV2	TGTGCCAGCAGCGGAGGTAAATCGGGGCAGCCCCAGCATTTT	CASSGGKSGQPQHF
TRBJ1-1	13	TRBD1	.	TRBV18	TGTGCCAGCTCTTCAGGGGGGAACACTGAAGCTTTCTTT	CASSSGGNTEAFF
TRBJ1-5	14	.	few	TRBV3-1/TRBV3-2	TGTGCCAGCAGCCAGACAGGAGGCAATCAGCCCCAGCATTTT	CASSQTGGNQPQHF
TRBJ2-1	16	.	.	TRBV7-3	TGTGCCAGCAGCCCGCGTCAGGGGAGCTCCTACAATGAGCAGTTCTTC	CASSPRQGSSYNEQFF
TRBJ2-3	12	.	.	TRBV19	TGTGCCAGTAGTTTCTTGAGGGATACGCAGTATTTT	CASSFLRDTQYF
TRBJ1-1	14	.	.	TRBV10-3	TGTGCCATCAGTGGTGGGGGCGAAAACACTGAAGCTTTCTTT	CAISGGGENTEAFF
TRBJ2-2	15	.	.	TRBV6-1	TGTGCCAGCAGTGAACAGGGGGGTCTTTCCGGGGAGCTGTTTTTT	CASSEQGGLSGELFF
TRBJ1-2	12	.	.	TRBV6-5	TGTGCCAGCAGTCCTTCTGACTATGGCTACACCTTC	CASSPSDYGYTF
TRBJ2-1	14	.	few	TRBV2	TGTGCCAGCAGTGAAGCGCTTCAGGTTAGGGAGCAGTTCTTC	CASSEALQVREQFF
TRBJ2-1	12	TRBD2	.	TRBV19	TGTGCCAGTAATCAGCGGGAGAACGAGCAGTTCTTC	CASNQRENEQFF
TRBJ1-1	10	.	.	TRBV20-1	TGCAGTGCTAGGAGAGAAGAAGCTTTCTTT	CSARREEAFF
TRBJ2-5	14	.	.	TRBV18	TGTGCCAGCTCACCACCTAACAGTCAAGAGACCCAGTACTTC	CASSPPNSQETQYF
TRBJ1-1	14	.	.	TRBV28	TGTGCCAGCAGTTTAATGATTATCAACACTGAAGCTTTCTTT	CASSLMIINTEAFF
TRBJ2-6	19	.	.	TRBV4-1	TGCGCCAGCAGCCAAGTGGGCCAGCAGGGCTACTCTGGGGCCAACGTCCTGACTTTC	CASSQVGQQGYSGANVLTF
TRBJ1-1	13	.	.	TRBV18	TGTGCCAGCTCGCCCAGGGGCGACACTGAAGCTTTCTTT	CASSPRGDTEAFF
TRBJ1-1	15	.	.	TRBV5-5	TGTGCCAGCTCCCTAATCATACAGGGGAACACTGAAGCTTTCTTT	CASSLIIQGNTEAFF
TRBJ2-5	16	TRBD2	few	TRBV19	TGTGCCAGTAGTAGTCTGACGCCTAGCGGGAAAGAGACCCAGTACTTC	CASSSLTPSGKETQYF
TRBJ2-3	11	TRBD1	.	TRBV20-1	TGCAGTGCGCCACAGGGGGATACGCAGTATTTT	CSAPQGDTQYF
TRBJ1-2	13	TRBD1	once	TRBV28	TGTGCCAGCAGCTACAGGGGCTCTTATGGCTACACCTTC	CASSYRGSYGYTF
TRBJ2-3	18	TRBD2	.	TRBV5-1	TGCGCCAGCAGCGTGGGACTAGCGGTGGGCTCTAGCACAGATACGCAGTATTTT	CASSVGLAVGSSTDTQYF
TRBJ1-1	13	.	.	TRBV3-1/TRBV3-2	TGTGCCAGCAGCCAACCGGAGACCCTCCGAGCTTTCTTT	CASSQPETLRAFF